Presented here are 29 T cell receptor beta chains from one specimen sequenced in a study of T cells in localized non-small cell lung cancer. The method was immunoSEQ multiplex PCR; TCRdb's version includes in-frame clones alone and lacks a portion of them. The sample has about 82,000 clones; 80% are singletons. Specimen: PBMCs, collected before any cancer treatment. The receptors shown here come from a man aged 35-75 years with stage II squamous cell lung carcinoma.

V usage is TRBV5-1 and J usage is TRBJ2-1; no firm D call. Trimming stripped 4 bases from V and 5 bases from J, with 13 bases between. The V gene's germline CDR1 is SGHRS and CDR2 YFSETQ. CDR3 length equals 14 residues. CDR3 residues: CASSRAVDDNEQFF. The CDR3 nucleotides are TGCGCCAGCAGCCGAGCTGTCGACGACAATGAGCAGTTCTTC.

J is TRBJ1-3 and V is TRBV5-1; possible D gene TRBD1, 5 bases. Per the germline V gene, CDR1 is SGHRS and CDR2 is YFSETQ. Trimming left V 4 bases short and J 0 bases short, with 11 bases between. This CDR3 is 15 amino acids long. Written as DNA, the CDR3 is TGCGCCAGCAGCCGAGGGGAAGGCTCTGGAAACACCATATATTTT. Protein product: CASSRGEGSGNTIYF.

The chain recombines TRBV18 with TRBJ2-7; D gene uncertain. From germline, CDR1 is KGHSH and CDR2 LQKENI. The CDR3 extends over 13 amino acids. Trimming removed 1 base from V and 3 bases from J, with 7 bases in between. Written as DNA, the CDR3 is TGTGCCAGCTCACCACAGGGTTTCTACGAGCAGTACTTC. Protein product: CASSPQGFYEQYF.

The chain uses TRBV19 and TRBJ2-3, with 10 positions matching TRBD2. The J segment lost 3 bases and the V segment lost 1 base, leaving 7 bases of the junction unmatched. This CDR3 contains 17 residues. Germline lookup yields CDR1 LNHDA and CDR2 SQIVND (reference sequence). DNA of the CDR3: TGTGCCAGTAGTATAGGCCGGACTAGCGGCCGTACAGATACGCAGTATTTT. It specifies CASSIGRTSGRTDTQYF.

Here the CDR3 reads CASKPGRTNEKLFF. In DNA form, the CDR3 reads TGTGCCAGCAAACCTGGAAGAACTAATGAAAAACTGTTTTTT. This chain uses TRBV27 with TRBJ1-4; unclear D gene. Germline CDR1 is MNHEY and CDR2 is SMNVEV (reference sequence). The ends were cut back, 7 bases at V and 1 base at J, with 10 bases in the middle. The CDR3 totals 14 residues.

This chain links TRBV14 with TRBJ1-2, with D possibly TRBD1 on 5 matching bases. From germline, CDR1 is SGHDN and CDR2 FVKESK. This CDR3 has 15 amino acids. V dropped 2 bases and J dropped 4 bases, with 14 bases sitting between them. CDR3 sequence (DNA): TGTGCCAGCAGCCAAACAGGCAGGAGCACCTATGGCTACACCTTC. Protein sequence: CASSQTGRSTYGYTF.

The chain is built from TRBV27 and TRBJ2-1; 8 bases are a match to TRBD2. CDR1 and CDR2 from the germline V gene are MNHEY and SMNVEV (reference sequence). The V and J ends lost 4 bases and 0 bases, in that order; junction bases with no gene match: 8. The CDR3 sequence is 17 residues long. The CDR3 sequence is CASSSKLSGSSYNEQFF. The CDR3 DNA follows: TGTGCCAGCAGTTCAAAACTGAGCGGGAGCTCCTACAATGAGCAGTTCTTC.

The rearrangement uses TRBV18 and TRBJ2-7; the match to TRBD1 covers 9 bases. With 5 bases clipped from V and 3 bases from J, the junction kept 8 bases outside the gene matches. This CDR3 spans 15 amino acids. CDR1 is KGHSH and CDR2 is LQKENI in the germline V gene. CDR3 nucleotides: TGTGCCAGCTCATCGCCAGGGACAGGGAACTACGAGCAGTACTTC. Protein product: CASSSPGTGNYEQYF.

The chain links TRBV14 to TRBJ1-5, with D maybe TRBD1 (5 bases). Trimming cost V 2 bases and J 13 bases, with 15 bases left between them. From germline, CDR1 is SGHDN and CDR2 FVKESK. This CDR3 comprises 13 residues. The CDR3 reads CASSQSKGSNQHF. Here the CDR3 DNA reads TGTGCCAGCAGCCAATCGAAGGGGAGTAATCAGCATTTT.

This rearrangement joins TRBV6-5 to TRBJ2-1; 9 bases are a match to TRBD2. The germline V gene encodes CDR1 MNHEY and CDR2 SVGAGI. This CDR3 is 16 amino acids long. V shed 0 bases and J 9 bases; nucleotides not matched to a gene: 9. The CDR3 protein is CASSYSKGGGVSEQFF. CDR3 nucleotide sequence: TGTGCCAGCAGTTACTCGAAGGGCGGGGGGGTCTCTGAGCAGTTCTTC.

The V call is TRBV6-5, the J call TRBJ2-3; 9 nucleotides align to TRBD2. Germline V gene data show CDR1 as MNHEY and CDR2 as SVGAGI. V was pared by 6 bases and J by 3 bases, with 4 bases of the junction left unmatched. CDR3 length: 14 amino acids. CDR3 amino acids: CASREAGGTDTQYF. For the CDR3, the DNA is TGTGCCAGCAGAGAAGCGGGAGGTACAGATACGCAGTATTTT.

This clone has only a few counts. The chain is built from TRBV28 and TRBJ1-5; the D gene is possibly TRBD1 (6 bases). V shed 5 bases and J shed 3 bases, with 14 bases lying between them. The CDR3 spans 15 residues. Per the germline V gene, CDR1 is MDHEN and CDR2 is SYDVKM. Here the CDR3 reads CASSPGRGSNQPQHF. Here the CDR3 DNA reads TGTGCCAGCAGTCCCGGGAGGGGGTCCAATCAGCCCCAGCATTTT.

The chain uses TRBV6-6 and TRBJ1-5; D unclear. CDR1 and CDR2 (germline): MNHNY, SVGAGI (reference sequence). CDR3 size: 12 residues. V lost 6 bases, J lost 5 bases, and 8 bases lay in between. CDR3 nucleotide sequence: TGTGCCAGCAGGGGAGGCGATCAGCCCCAGCATTTT. It translates to CASRGGDQPQHF.

This sequence joins TRBV5-4 and TRBJ2-7, with D possibly matching TRBD2 (5 bases). The CDR3 has 14 residues. Germline V gene data show CDR1 as SGHNT and CDR2 as YYREEE (reference sequence). Between the trimmed V and J ends, which lost 5 bases and 0 bases, there was a span of 12 bases. CDR3 DNA: TGTGCCAGCAGTTTCCCCGGAGGCTCCTACGAGCAGTACTTC. It translates to CASSFPGGSYEQYF.

This chain connects TRBV28 to TRBJ2-7; D ambiguous. Germline V lookup: CDR1 MDHEN, CDR2 SYDVKM. The CDR3 loop spans 12 amino acids. The V gene lost 8 bases and the J gene lost 3 bases, with 11 bases spanning the gap. The CDR3: CASRSWDYEQYF. CDR3 DNA: TGTGCCAGCCGGTCGTGGGACTACGAGCAGTACTTC. The full variable domain, rest sourced from reference TRBV28 and TRBJ2-7, is DVKVTQSSRYLVKRTGEKVFLECVQDMDHENMFWYRQDPGLGLRLIYFSYDVKMKEKGDIPEGYSVSREKKERFSLILESASTNQTSMYLCASRSWDYEQYFGPGTRLTVT.

The chain couples TRBV4-1 to TRBJ2-2; no reliable D call. Trimming cost V 7 bases and J 3 bases, with 9 bases left between them. Germline CDR1 reads MGHRA; CDR2 reads YSYEKL. The CDR3 length is 13 residues. The CDR3 here is CASKGSDTGELFF. The CDR3, as DNA: TGCGCCAGCAAAGGTTCGGACACCGGGGAGCTGTTTTTT.

In DNA form, the CDR3 reads TGTGCCAGCAGTTTATCATCTAGCGGGGGCCAAGAGACCCAGTACTTC. Translating gives CASSLSSSGGQETQYF. The chain carries TRBV28 and TRBJ2-5; 10 bases are a match to TRBD2. Germline loops: CDR1 MDHEN, CDR2 SYDVKM. Trimming cost V 1 base and J 1 base; bases outside gene matches: 3. The CDR3 consists of 16 residues.

This clone was counted between two and nine times. This chain joins TRBV5-4 and TRBJ1-6; D ambiguous. CDR1 and CDR2 from the germline V gene are SGHNT and YYREEE (reference sequence). This CDR3 contains 16 residues. Trimming removed 4 bases from V and 8 bases from J, with 19 bases in between. Written as DNA, the CDR3 is TGTGCCAGCAGCCCCCCGGGAGGGAGGAGGGATTCACCCCTCCACTTT. Protein product: CASSPPGGRRDSPLHF.

The chain carries TRBV2 and TRBJ2-2; D perhaps matches TRBD2 (6 bases). CDR3 size: 15 residues. CDR1 is SNHLY, CDR2 FYNNEI, per germline. V lost 7 bases and J lost 6, with 18 bases in between. In DNA form, the CDR3 reads TGTGCCAGCACCGGAGCATACGGGGGAGCCGGGGAGCTGTTTTTT. It codes for CASTGAYGGAGELFF.

V gene TRBV28 combines with J gene TRBJ2-5; unclear D gene. Germline V gene sequence: CDR1 MDHEN, CDR2 SYDVKM. V was clipped by 6 bases and J by 3 bases, with 5 bases between them. The CDR3 covers 11 residues. CDR3 bases: TGTGCCAGCAGGGGTAAAGAGACCCAGTACTTC. It encodes CASRGKETQYF. Together with reference TRBV28 and TRBJ2-5, the CDR3 gives the full variable domain: DVKVTQSSRYLVKRTGEKVFLECVQDMDHENMFWYRQDPGLGLRLIYFSYDVKMKEKGDIPEGYSVSREKKERFSLILESASTNQTSMYLCASRGKETQYFGPGTRLLVL.

V and J are TRBV4-1 and TRBJ2-5; 9 positions agree with TRBD2. Germline CDR1 is MGHRA and CDR2 is YSYEKL. The V gene end was trimmed by 0 bases and the J gene end by 9 bases; junction bases not matched to a gene: 8. The CDR3 runs 15 residues. The CDR3 region is CASSQDGLAGTAQYF. CDR3 nucleotides: TGCGCCAGCAGCCAAGATGGGCTAGCGGGAACGGCCCAGTACTTC.

V usage is TRBV9 and J usage is TRBJ2-1; D unclear. Trimming pared 4 bases from V and 0 bases from J, leaving 11 bases between. This CDR3 is built from 15 residues. CDR1 and CDR2 (germline): SGDLS, YYNGEE. The CDR3 DNA reads TGTGCCAGCAGCTCAGCATCAAGCTCCTACAATGAGCAGTTCTTC. It is translated as CASSSASSSYNEQFF.

The CDR3 sequence is CASSPLGGSEQYF. CDR3 in DNA: TGTGCCAGCTCACCACTCGGAGGGAGCGAGCAGTACTTC. This sequence joins TRBV18 and TRBJ2-7; tentative D call: TRBD2 (6 bases). Trimming took 1 base from V and 6 from J, leaving 10 bases between them. Germline V gene sequence: CDR1 KGHSH, CDR2 LQKENI. The CDR3 runs to 13 residues.

The chain carries TRBV27 and TRBJ2-7, with D perhaps matching TRBD2 (5 bases). Trimming took 4 bases from V and 3 from J, leaving 16 bases between them. Germline values: CDR1 MNHEY, CDR2 SMNVEV (reference sequence). CDR3 length: 15 amino acids. CDR3 sequence: CASSSPAGGYYEQYF. In DNA form, the CDR3 reads TGTGCCAGCAGTTCCCCGGCAGGAGGTTACTACGAGCAGTACTTC.

V and J are TRBV25-1 and TRBJ2-1, with 14 bases identical to TRBD2. CDR1 MGHDK and CDR2 SYGVNS come from the germline V gene. Trimming took 3 bases from V and 0 from J; bases not matched to a gene: 4. This CDR3 has 18 residues. In nucleotides, the CDR3 is TGTGCCAGCAGTGAGGGGACTAGCGGGAGACCCTCCTACAATGAGCAGTTCTTC. Encoded protein: CASSEGTSGRPSYNEQFF.

The CDR3 bases are TGTGCCAGCAGCTTAGCGCCGGCAACTAATGAAAAACTGTTTTTT. This translates into CASSLAPATNEKLFF. This chain joins TRBV7-9 and TRBJ1-4, with D unresolved. Germline CDR1 and CDR2: SEHNR and FQNEAQ (reference sequence). This CDR3 region has 15 residues. Trimming removed 0 bases at V and 0 bases at J, with 5 bases between.

The J gene is TRBJ1-2, the V gene TRBV7-9, with D possibly matching TRBD1 (5 bases). The length of the CDR3 is 17 residues. Trimming left V 4 bases short and J 0 bases short, with 18 bases between. Germline V CDR1 and CDR2: SEHNR, FQNEAQ (reference sequence). CDR3: CASSSPVGDPSNYGYTF. The CDR3, as DNA: TGTGCCAGCAGCTCCCCGGTCGGGGACCCCTCTAACTATGGCTACACCTTC. Supplemented by reference TRBV7-9 and TRBJ1-2, the full variable domain reads DTGVSQNPRHKITKRGQNVTFRCDPISEHNRLYWYRQTLGQGPEFLTYFQNEAQLEKSRLLSDRFSAERPKGSFSTLEIQRTEQGDSAMYLCASSSPVGDPSNYGYTFGSGTRLTVV.

V gene TRBV18 combines with J gene TRBJ1-2; D not resolved. Germline CDR1 reads KGHSH; CDR2 reads LQKENI. There are 15 residues in the CDR3. Between the trimmed V and J ends, which lost 1 base and 0 bases, there was a span of 9 bases. The CDR3 sequence is CASSPREDANYGYTF. The CDR3 coding sequence is TGTGCCAGCTCACCACGCGAGGACGCTAACTATGGCTACACCTTC.

The chain is built from TRBV7-9 and TRBJ1-6, with no clear D. CDR3 size: 12 residues. V lost 4 bases and J lost 7, with 5 bases in between. Germline V gene lookup returns CDR1 SEHNR and CDR2 FQNEAQ (reference sequence). The CDR3 loop is CASSSQNSPLHF. CDR3 nucleotide sequence: TGTGCCAGCAGCTCTCAAAATTCACCCCTCCACTTT.